This passage covers 7 T cell receptor beta chains from one sample sequenced in a study of blood T cell repertoires in COVID-19 (dated by TCRdb to the early 2020s). The library was built by means of the immunoSEQ multiplex PCR assay. TCRdb holds this immuneACCESS table with in-frame rearrangements only. Some clones are missing; in checked studies, unresolved V genes explain under half, and the rest has no known cause. In this sample the table shows a few hundred thousand clones, roughly 86% of which occur a single time. The ten largest clones capture over 2% of the sample. Input material: peripheral blood. These receptors originate from a young woman who had recovered from COVID-19.

The J gene is TRBJ2-7, the V gene TRBV28, with 13 bases lining up with TRBD2. V trimming: 5 bases; J trimming: 3 bases; junction bases outside the gene matches: 7. The germline gives CDR1 MDHEN, CDR2 SYDVKM. CDR3 length equals 16 residues. The CDR3 nucleotides are TGTGCCAGCAGTGCCCCTAGGACTAGCGGGAGCTACGAGCAGTACTTC. This encodes CASSAPRTSGSYEQYF.

This rearrangement joins TRBV2 to TRBJ2-1, with no clear D. The ends were cut back, 2 bases at V and 9 bases at J, with 14 bases in the middle. This CDR3 is 14 amino acids long. CDR1 is SNHLY, CDR2 FYNNEI, per germline. The CDR3, as DNA: TGTGCCAGCAGTGAAAAAAGGCTAGGTTTTGAGCAGTTCTTC. It yields the protein CASSEKRLGFEQFF.

The rearrangement links TRBV21-1 to TRBJ1-2. TRBV21-1 has pseudogene status. This CDR3 is built from 17 residues. Written as DNA, the CDR3 is TGTGCCAGCAGCAAAGGGGGCGGGGGCGGTTTGGTCTATGGCTACACCTTC. Translation: CASSKGGGGGLVYGYTF.

The genes are TRBV7-9 and TRBJ2-7, with 7 nucleotides matching TRBD1. CDR1 is SEHNR, CDR2 FQNEAQ, per germline (reference sequence). Trimming took 5 bases from V and 2 from J; bases not matched to a gene: 6. The CDR3 loop spans 14 amino acids. The CDR3 spells CASSPRTGTYEQYF. CDR3 in DNA: TGTGCCAGCAGCCCACGGACAGGTACCTACGAGCAGTACTTC.

V usage is TRBV29-1 and J usage is TRBJ2-2; perhaps TRBD1 as D (6 bases). Per germline, CDR1 SQVTM and CDR2 ANQGSEA. This CDR3 has 15 amino acids. The V gene lost 0 bases and the J gene lost 8 bases, with 16 bases spanning the gap. The CDR3 DNA follows: TGCAGCGTTGAAGATCGTAGGGGGATATTGGGGGAGCTGTTTTTT. Encoded protein: CSVEDRRGILGELFF.

The chain joins TRBV25-1 to TRBJ1-5; 7 bases match TRBD1. Per the germline V gene, CDR1 is MGHDK and CDR2 is SYGVNS. The CDR3 spans 12 residues. Trimming cost V 8 bases and J 7 bases; bases outside gene matches: 5. The CDR3 spells CASRQGFQPQHF. The DNA for the CDR3 is TGTGCCAGCCGACAGGGATTCCAGCCCCAGCATTTT.

The CDR3 coding sequence is TGTGCCAGCAGCGACAAGAACACCGGGGAGCTGTTTTTT. Amino acids: CASSDKNTGELFF. V and J are TRBV7-9 and TRBJ2-2; D is unresolved. Germline lookup yields CDR1 SEHNR and CDR2 FQNEAQ (reference sequence). The CDR3 sequence is 13 residues long. V was pared by 5 bases and J by 1 base, with 5 bases between.